Described below is a single TCR beta chain sequence and its context. This clonotype showed up many times. Its antigen target is currently unknown. No per-base quality is available; no much larger clone lies one base away. Germline trimming: 5 bases from V, 4 bases from J; junction bases outside gene matches: 6. According to the germline V gene, CDR1 reads SGHTA and CDR2 reads FQGNSA. The CDR3 holds 15 amino acids from the cysteine to the phenylalanine. Of all the DNA, just the CDR3 is kept, 45 bases in frame from base 1. The library was generated by PCR. Data came from a NextSeq 500. Bulk TCR libraries were generated as previously described, with the TCR primers listed in Table S5 used. Total RNA was purified with the Qiagen AllPrep DNA/RNA kit. Before analysis, reads from multiple sequencing runs of one library were combined. The paper's processing steps were these. Reads were retained only if the reads had an exact TCR constant sequence, and the retained reads were trimmed to 150 nt and grouped according to their 12-nt molecular barcodes. Reads in each barcode group were sub-clustered using a 15% Levenshtein threshold, and a quality-weighted consensus sequence was built for each RNA molecule. Non-functional sequences were discarded, and so were lower-count sequences lying one edit away from another sequence. Based on fitting two negative binomial distributions, any barcode sub-cluster with under 20% of the maximum read count was discarded. Starting from the raw public reads, TCRdb applied fastp trimming at Q25, assembled clones with MiXCR and retained in-frame beta chains. For every CDR3 protein sequence, its rows merge into one entry that carries the most common genes and DNA. Clone size and V and J calls follow TCRdb, not the original study. This sample holds more than 550,000 distinct CDR3 sequences; roughly 25% were observed only once. Together, the top ten hold roughly 0.83% of the sample.

The data derive from a study of molecular identifiers for immune sequencing clone quantification listed by TCRdb under 2018. Describing the broader study: For a replicate experiment, the RNA from either around 20,000 or 99,000 naive CD8 T cells was divided into five aliquots, and four of those aliquots went on to sequencing. This methods study used CD8 T cells to benchmark TCR RNA copy counting and molecular-identifier clustering-based TCR repertoire sequencing (MIDCIRS). Findings and caveats that apply to the study as a whole: About three recovered TCR RNA copies per cell were obtained by modeling, versus about ten by digital PCR, implying a capture efficiency of 25% to 35%. When barcode sub-clustering was left out, chimeric consensus sequences inflated TCR diversity, with chimeras reaching as high as 47%. A single cell's worth of spiked-in Jurkat TCR RNA was reported detectable even among under 1.3 million naive CD8 T cells. Clones above 20 RNA copies held over 97% of molecules in CMV-specific effector cells but under 1% in naive cells. Highly expanded clone sizes could be underestimated if identical TCR molecules share a barcode. Naive libraries contained spiked-in Jurkat TCR RNA (roughly 10 copies' worth), which is not part of the donor repertoire.

Libraries of naive CD8 T cells were built from approximately 20,000 to 1,000,000 sorted cells, with 10%, 30% or 50% of the purified RNA used. On a BD FACSAria II, naive CD8 T cells were FACS-sorted as CD8+CD4-CCR7+CD45RA+ and collected into RLT Plus buffer. To test detection sensitivity, Jurkat RNA equivalent to roughly nine TCR copies was spiked into samples of about 19,000-1,000,000 naive CD8 T cells. Enrichment of CD8 T cells was performed with RosetteSep CD8+ T Cell Enrichment Cocktail and Ficoll-Paque, after which ACK red cell lysis was carried out. The sequence derives from a human donor in good health. Some libraries in this study had Jurkat cell RNA spiked in. Sequencing input: naive CD8+ T cells from blood, with Jurkat cell RNA spiked in. The cell subset or site label, read with the paper, signifies: FACS-sorted CD8+CD4-CCR7+CD45RA+ naive T cells. This receptor chain uses TRBV7-2 and TRBJ2-3, with 10 middle bases fitting TRBD2. The CDR3 region: CASSTLAGVPDTQYF. The sequenced DNA: TGTGCCAGCAGCACCCTAGCGGGAGTCCCAGATACGCAGTATTTT.